A single sample is the source of the 8 T cell receptor beta chains below, sequenced in a study of relationships among human T cell subsets. Anti-CD25 beads selected CD4+CD25+ regulatory T cells from positively selected CD4+ cells. Semiquantitative ARM-PCR amplified T cell receptor alpha and beta CDR3 regions from mRNA. ARM-PCR used tagged nested gene-specific primers, then communal superprimers for exponential amplification. TCRdb analysed the multiplex PCR reads with MiXCR anew, one entry per CDR3 protein. The sample lists about 14,000 distinct CDR3 sequences, 50% to 75% occurring once. Sequencing used Tregs sorted from blood. These receptors were obtained from a middle-aged man in good health.

The chain has TRBV11-1 and TRBJ2-1; 8 nucleotides match TRBD1. Per the germline V gene, CDR1 is SGHAT and CDR2 is FQDESV (reference sequence). The junction had 7 bases not matched to a gene; V was cut back by 5 bases and J by 4 bases. The CDR3 is 15 amino acids. The CDR3: CASSPRQGTYNEQFF. In DNA, the CDR3 is TGTGCCAGCAGCCCACGACAGGGGACATACAATGAGCAGTTCTTC.

This chain connects TRBV4-1 to TRBJ1-1; 8 positions agree with TRBD1. The junction had 4 bases not matched to a gene; V was cut back by 3 bases and J by 7 bases. Germline V CDR1 and CDR2: MGHRA, YSYEKL. The CDR3 runs to 13 residues. This CDR3 reads CASSQTGADEAFF. CDR3 nucleotides: TGCGCCAGCAGCCAGACAGGGGCAGATGAAGCTTTCTTT.

The chain recombines TRBV30 with TRBJ1-5; no reliable D call. CDR1 and CDR2 (germline): GTSNPN, SVGIG (reference sequence). Trimming removed 1 base from V and 7 bases from J, with 8 bases in between. This CDR3 has 12 residues. CDR3 amino acids: CAWSAGGQPQHF. The CDR3 DNA reads TGTGCCTGGAGTGCCGGAGGGCAGCCCCAGCATTTT.

Concerning this clonotype: The junction departs from the called germline gene at one end, perhaps through a read error. V usage is TRBV28 and J usage is TRBJ2-5; a possible D gene is TRBD1 (6 bases). This CDR3 has 13 residues. Germline CDR1 is MDHEN and CDR2 is SYDVKM. The CDR3 DNA follows: TGTGCCAGCAGGAGGACAGATCAAGGGACCCAGTACTTC. Translated: CASRRTDQGTQYF.

The rearrangement uses TRBV29-1 and TRBJ2-3; 10 bases agree with TRBD2. Trimming took 5 bases from V and 6 from J; bases not matched to a gene: 8. This CDR3 comprises 14 residues. The germline gives CDR1 SQVTM, CDR2 ANQGSEA. CDR3 DNA: TGCAGCGTTCAGCCGGGACTAGCGATGGATACGCAGTATTTT. This encodes CSVQPGLAMDTQYF.

The V call is TRBV2, the J call TRBJ2-2, with D perhaps TRBD1 or TRBD2 (5 bases each). The CDR3 length is 15 residues. The V gene's germline CDR1 is SNHLY and CDR2 FYNNEI. Trimming took off 7 bases at V and 0 bases at J, with 12 bases between the two ends. CDR3: CASIDGTTNTGELFF. As DNA, the CDR3 is TGTGCCAGCATTGACGGGACGACGAACACCGGGGAGCTGTTTTTT.

This clonotype was observed a handful of times. This chain uses TRBV11-2 with TRBJ2-3; no clear D gene. The germline CDR1 and CDR2 sequences are SGHAT and FQNNGV. Trimming stripped 1 base from V and 2 bases from J, with 10 bases between. The CDR3 is 15 amino acids. CDR3 loop: CASSLVGWDTDTQYF. DNA of the CDR3: TGTGCCAGCAGCTTAGTGGGATGGGACACAGATACGCAGTATTTT.

This chain joins TRBV11-2 and TRBJ2-3, with a weak D call TRBD1 (6 bases). The CDR3 has 14 residues. Deletions cut 4 bases from V and 2 bases from J, with 10 bases between. CDR1 and CDR2 from the germline V gene are SGHAT and FQNNGV. The CDR3 DNA reads as TGTGCCAGCAGCTCCGACAGGATCACAGATACGCAGTATTTT. It is translated as CASSSDRITDTQYF.